Reported below is one T cell receptor beta chain. Then a second PCR, running roughly 7 to 11 cycles, was carried out with a sample-barcoded 5' primer and a J-beta primer mix. Each CDR3 protein gets one entry after TCRdb re-called the 5' RACE reads with MiXCR. The sample holds fewer than 700,000 distinct CDR3 sequences, 40% to 45% seen once. The sample comes from a study of blood T cells in healthy people across ages. CDR3 length equals 17 residues. V was pared by 1 base and J by 4 bases, with 6 bases of the junction left unmatched. CDR1 and CDR2 (germline): SGHVS, FNYEAQ. This clonotype was obtained from a man of 80 years or more in good health. Sequencing was performed on blood. This chain links TRBV7-6 with TRBJ2-3; 12 nucleotides agree with TRBD2. CDR3 nucleotide sequence: TGTGCCAGCAGCTTAGGTTCGACTAGCGGGAGCGCAGATACGCAGTATTTT. Protein: CASSLGSTSGSADTQYF.